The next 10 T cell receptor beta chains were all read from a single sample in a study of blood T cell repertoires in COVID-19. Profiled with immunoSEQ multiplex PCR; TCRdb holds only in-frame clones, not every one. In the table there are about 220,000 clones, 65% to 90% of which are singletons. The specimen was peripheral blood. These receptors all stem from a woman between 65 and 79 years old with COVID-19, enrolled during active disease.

CDR3 loop: CASSIWAGQGATEAFF. In DNA form, the CDR3 reads TGTGCCAGTAGTATTTGGGCGGGGCAGGGGGCAACTGAAGCTTTCTTT. The chain couples TRBV19 to TRBJ1-1; 8 bases are a match to TRBD1. The CDR3 has 16 amino acids. The V segment lost 3 bases and the J segment 5 bases; nucleotides outside the gene matches: 11. The germline gives CDR1 LNHDA, CDR2 SQIVND (reference sequence). The full variable domain, its missing parts supplied by reference TRBV19 and TRBJ1-1, is DGGITQSPKYLFRKEGQNVTLSCEQNLNHDAMYWYRQDPGQGLRLIYYSQIVNDFQKGDIAEGYSVSREKKESFPLTVTSAQKNPTAFYLCASSIWAGQGATEAFFGQGTRLTVV.

CDR3 sequence: CASSQDLGLAGGDNEQFF. CDR3 in DNA: TGTGCCAGCAGCCAAGACTTGGGCTTAGCGGGAGGGGACAATGAGCAGTTCTTC. The chain recombines TRBV3-1 (or the pseudogene TRBV3-2) with TRBJ2-1; 11 nucleotides match TRBD2. The CDR3 totals 18 residues. After removal of 0 bases from V and 5 bases from J, the junction contained 9 bases not matched to a gene. Germline V lookup: CDR1 LGHDT, CDR2 YNNKEL (reference sequence).

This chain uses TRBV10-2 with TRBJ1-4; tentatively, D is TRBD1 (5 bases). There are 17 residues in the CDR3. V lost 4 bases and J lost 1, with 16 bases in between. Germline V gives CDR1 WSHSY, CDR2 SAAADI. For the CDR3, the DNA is TGCGCCAGCAGTGCGTCAGGGCCGGGAAGAACTAATGAAAAACTGTTTTTT. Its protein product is CASSASGPGRTNEKLFF.

This chain's CDR3 is CASSSTYGYTF. The CDR3 nucleotides are TGTGCCAGCAGCTCTACGTATGGCTACACCTTC. This sequence joins TRBV11-3 and TRBJ1-2; D call uncertain. The germline gives CDR1 SGHNT, CDR2 YENEEA. With 4 bases removed from V and 5 bases from J, the gap between germline ends came to 5 bases. This CDR3 is built from 11 residues.

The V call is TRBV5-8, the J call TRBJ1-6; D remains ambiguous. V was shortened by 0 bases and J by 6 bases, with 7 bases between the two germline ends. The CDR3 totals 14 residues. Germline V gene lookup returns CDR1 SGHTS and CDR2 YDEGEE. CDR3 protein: CASSLVGSNSPLHF. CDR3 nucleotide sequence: TGTGCCAGCAGCTTGGTAGGGAGTAATTCACCCCTCCACTTT.

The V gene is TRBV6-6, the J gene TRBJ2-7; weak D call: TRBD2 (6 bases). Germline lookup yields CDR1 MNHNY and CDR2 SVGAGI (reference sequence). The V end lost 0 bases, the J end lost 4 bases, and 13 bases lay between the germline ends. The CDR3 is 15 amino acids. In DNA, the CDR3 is TGTGCCAGCAGTTACTCGAATGGGGGGTCTTACGAGCAGTACTTC. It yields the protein CASSYSNGGSYEQYF.

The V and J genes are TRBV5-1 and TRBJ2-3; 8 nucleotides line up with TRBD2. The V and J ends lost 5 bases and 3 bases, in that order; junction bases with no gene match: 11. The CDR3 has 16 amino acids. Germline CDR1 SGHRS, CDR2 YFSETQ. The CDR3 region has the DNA TGCGCCAGCAGGGGAATCCGGGAGGGGAGGACAGATACGCAGTATTTT. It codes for CASRGIREGRTDTQYF.

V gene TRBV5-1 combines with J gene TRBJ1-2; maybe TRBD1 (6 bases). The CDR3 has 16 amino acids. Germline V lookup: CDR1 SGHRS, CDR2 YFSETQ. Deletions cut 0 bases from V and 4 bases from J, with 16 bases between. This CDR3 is CASSLGPSDSFYGYTF. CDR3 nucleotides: TGCGCCAGCAGCTTGGGACCCTCGGACAGTTTCTATGGCTACACCTTC.

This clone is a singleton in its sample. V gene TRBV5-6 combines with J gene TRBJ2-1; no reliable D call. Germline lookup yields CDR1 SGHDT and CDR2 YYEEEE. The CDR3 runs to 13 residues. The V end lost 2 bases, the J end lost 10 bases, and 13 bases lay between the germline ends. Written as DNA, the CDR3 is TGTGCCAGCAGCTTCCTCCTACCTAACGAGCAGTTCTTC. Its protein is CASSFLLPNEQFF.

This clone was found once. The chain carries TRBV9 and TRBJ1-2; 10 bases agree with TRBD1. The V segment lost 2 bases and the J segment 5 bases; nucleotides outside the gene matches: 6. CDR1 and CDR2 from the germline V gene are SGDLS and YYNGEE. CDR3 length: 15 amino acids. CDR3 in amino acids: CASSVGQGKEYGYTF. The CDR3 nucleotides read TGTGCCAGCAGCGTGGGACAGGGGAAAGAGTATGGCTACACCTTC. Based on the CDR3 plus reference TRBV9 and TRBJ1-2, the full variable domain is DSGVTQTPKHLITATGQRVTLRCSPRSGDLSVYWYQQSLDQGLQFLIQYYNGEERAKGNILERFSAQQFPDLHSELNLSSLELGDSALYFCASSVGQGKEYGYTFGSGTRLTVV.